This TCR beta chain was documented in a study of cytomegalovirus exposure and HLA in healthy donors. V trimming: 6 bases; J trimming: 6 bases; junction bases outside the gene matches: 6. Germline V gives CDR1 MGHDK, CDR2 SYGVNS. This CDR3 is 14 amino acids long. Study findings and constraints: Prediction of most subjects' HLA-A and HLA-B alleles by TCR beta sequences was reportedly accurate. Later on, a genetic analysis was performed. It linked a missense variant in DCLRE1C with V- and J-gene trimming of TCR beta. Altogether, 164 TCR beta chains were recorded as cytomegalovirus-associated.

PCR primers comprised 60 Vbeta and 13 Jbeta primers. TCRdb's copy holds only in-frame clones and misses some; the assay was immunoSEQ multiplex PCR. This sample has 150,000 to 200,000 clones, with around 86% found just once. This clone was seen more than once but under ten times. Its antigen is as yet unknown. Healthy people donating bone marrow made up the donors. Sequencing was carried out using PBMCs. This TCR was sampled from a man over 45 in good health and CMV-seronegative. V is TRBV25-1 and J is TRBJ2-3; TRBD2 matches 10 bases. The CDR3 region is CASSRTSGSDTQYF. CDR3 sequence (DNA): TGTGCCAGCAGCCGGACTAGCGGTTCGGATACGCAGTATTTT.